This T cell receptor beta chain was recorded in a study of beta chain features in type 1 diabetes. Notes on the study in general: For Type 1 diabetes patients, all four CD4+ subsets carried TCRB CDR3s that were moderately but significantly shorter.

Germline V CDR1 and CDR2: SNHLY, FYNNEI. This CDR3 is 20 amino acids long. J lost 1 base, V lost 5 bases, and 11 bases had no gene match. It was via CD45RO/CCR7/CD25/CD127/CD95/CD27 that CD4+ naive, central memory, regulatory and stem cell-like memory cells were sorted. The sequenced template was cDNA made from the entire isolated RNA. Produced via immunoSEQ multiplex PCR; TCRdb's table is partial and in-frame only. The repertoire holds more than 150,000 clones, roughly 9% seen once, with 2% to 3% in the top ten. This clone came up a few times. Its antigen is currently unknown. The V and J genes are TRBV2 and TRBJ2-1; 16 nucleotides align to TRBD2. The receptor was isolated from a woman younger than 35 in good health. Sequenced sample: central memory CD4+ T cells from blood. Here the CDR3 reads CASSRGTSGGALASYNEQFF. The CDR3 region has the DNA TGTGCCAGCAGTAGAGGGACTAGCGGGGGGGCCCTTGCGTCCTACAATGAGCAGTTCTTC.